The TCR beta chain under discussion was sequenced for a study of T-cell reconstitution after alpha-beta-depleted transplantation in children. Concerning this clonotype itself: Antigen: not known.

General study points: Surviving recipient T cells and thymic progenitors underlay high day-60 TCRbeta diversity in some patients. Among T cells one year after transplant, newly produced cells accounted for most counts and diversity.

The CDR3 runs 21 residues. A TCRbeta library incorporating unique molecular identifiers was prepared. TCRdb analysed the PCR reads with MiXCR anew, one entry per CDR3 protein. The data hold fewer than 1 million distinct CDR3 sequences, with 15% to 20% observed a single time. The sequences come from PBMCs, mostly from graft donor cells, collected 360 days after TCRalphabeta/CD19-depleted stem cell transplant. The chain links TRBV12-2 to TRBJ2-7; TRBD1 was called by the table and not checked on the DNA. TRBV12-2 is reported as a pseudogene. The TCR was taken from a male patient younger than 18 who had a stem cell transplant for acute lymphoblastic leukemia, so the T cells may come from the graft donor. The CDR3 DNA reads TGTGCAAGTCGCTTAGTAGGCCGGGCGCTCCATTTATACAACGCCTTCTACGAGCAGTACTTC. This translates into CASRLVGRALHLYNAFYEQYF.